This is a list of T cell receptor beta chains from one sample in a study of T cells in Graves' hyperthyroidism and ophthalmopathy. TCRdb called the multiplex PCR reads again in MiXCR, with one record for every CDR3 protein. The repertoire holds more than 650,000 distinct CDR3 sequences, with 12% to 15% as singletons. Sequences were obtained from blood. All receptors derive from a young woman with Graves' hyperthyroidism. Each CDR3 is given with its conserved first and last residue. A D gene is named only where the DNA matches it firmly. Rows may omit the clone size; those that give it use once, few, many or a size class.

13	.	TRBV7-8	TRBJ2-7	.	CASSFGTPYEQYF	TGTGCCAGCAGCTTCGGGACTCCCTACGAGCAGTACTTC
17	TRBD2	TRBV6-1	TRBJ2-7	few	CASRPGLAGGPLPEQYF	TGTGCCAGCAGGCCGGGACTAGCGGGAGGGCCCCTCCCCGAGCAGTACTTC
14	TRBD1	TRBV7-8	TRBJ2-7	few	CASSWRTGQYEQYF	TGTGCCAGCAGTTGGCGGACAGGCCAATACGAGCAGTACTTC
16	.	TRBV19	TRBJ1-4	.	CASSVDRGQYPKKLFF	TGTGCCAGTAGTGTAGACCGAGGACAGTACCCTAAAAAACTGTTTTTT
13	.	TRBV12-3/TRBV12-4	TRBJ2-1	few	CASTPNRVGEQFF	TGTGCCAGCACACCAAACAGGGTGGGGGAGCAGTTCTTC
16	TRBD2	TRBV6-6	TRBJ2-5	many	CASSYRTSGRAETQYF	TGTGCCAGCAGTTACAGGACTAGCGGGAGGGCCGAGACCCAGTACTTC
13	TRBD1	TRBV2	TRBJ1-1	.	CAAPQGRNTEAFF	TGTGCCGCCCCACAGGGGCGGAACACTGAAGCTTTCTTT
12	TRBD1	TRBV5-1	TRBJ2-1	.	CASSSDRGSRFF	TGCGCCAGCAGCTCCGACAGGGGGAGTCGGTTCTTC
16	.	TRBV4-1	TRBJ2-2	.	CASSHQLSGFTGELFF	TGCGCCAGCAGCCACCAACTCAGCGGGTTCACCGGGGAGCTGTTTTTT
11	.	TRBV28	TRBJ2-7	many	CASIGDHEQYF	TGTGCCAGCATCGGGGACCACGAGCAGTACTTC
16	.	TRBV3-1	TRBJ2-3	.	CASSQVGAGRTDTQYF	TGTGCCAGCAGCCAAGTTGGCGCGGGACGCACAGATACGCAGTATTTT
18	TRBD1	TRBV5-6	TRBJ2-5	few	CASNLETGGPSTQETQYF	TGTGCCAGCAACTTGGAAACAGGGGGGCCAAGTACCCAAGAGACCCAGTACTTC
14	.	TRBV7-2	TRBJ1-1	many	CASSLAGAGTEAFF	TGTGCCAGCAGCTTAGCAGGGGCGGGCACTGAAGCTTTCTTT
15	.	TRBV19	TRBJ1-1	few	CASITAGSLNTEAFF	TGTGCCAGTATCACGGCTGGCAGTTTGAACACTGAAGCTTTCTTT
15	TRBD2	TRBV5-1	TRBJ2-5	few	CASSWGTSGTETQYF	TGCGCCAGCAGCTGGGGGACTAGCGGGACGGAGACCCAGTACTTC